Following are 30 T cell receptor beta chains from one sample sequenced in a study of blood T cell repertoires in COVID-19. Some clones are missing from TCRdb's copy, which holds only in-frame ones; the method was immunoSEQ multiplex PCR. Among under 250,000 clones listed, approximately 80% were seen once. Sequenced sample: peripheral blood. The source of these receptors is a woman in her seventies with acute or convalescent COVID-19.

Here the CDR3 reads CAISESGTFNEKLFF. DNA of the CDR3: TGTGCCATCAGTGAGTCGGGGACATTCAATGAAAAACTGTTTTTT. The chain recombines TRBV10-3 with TRBJ1-4; a possible D gene is TRBD1 (6 bases). The germline V gene encodes CDR1 ENHRY and CDR2 SYGVKD. This CDR3 is 15 amino acids long. V gave up 0 bases and J gave up 5 bases, with 10 bases separating them.

The chain is built from TRBV7-2 and TRBJ2-3; TRBD2 agrees at 10 bases. V was clipped by 5 bases and J by 2 bases; unmatched bases: 7. Germline CDR1 reads SGHTA; CDR2 reads FQGNSA. The CDR3 runs 16 residues. CDR3 nucleotides: TGTGCCAGCAGCATATGGACTAGCGGTATCACAGATACGCAGTATTTT. Its protein is CASSIWTSGITDTQYF.

The rearrangement links TRBV4-1 to TRBJ1-1; D remains unclear. The CDR3 runs 15 residues. CDR1 is MGHRA and CDR2 is YSYEKL in the germline V gene. The ends were cut back, 0 bases at V and 0 bases at J, with 8 bases in the middle. The CDR3, as DNA: TGCGCCAGCAGCCAAGAAGGCGGGATGAACACTGAAGCTTTCTTT. Translated, it gives CASSQEGGMNTEAFF.

A few counts support this clone. This chain connects TRBV5-4 to TRBJ1-2, with D possibly matching TRBD1 (6 bases). The V end was cut by 4 bases, the J end by 1 base, with 8 bases between. Per the germline V gene, CDR1 is SGHNT and CDR2 is YYREEE (reference sequence). CDR3 length: 13 residues. The DNA for the CDR3 is TGTGCCAGCAGCAGGACAGATAACTATGGCTACACCTTC. Its protein is CASSRTDNYGYTF.

The chain combines TRBV11-2 with TRBJ2-7; maybe TRBD2 (6 bases). This CDR3 region has 13 residues. Per germline, CDR1 SGHAT and CDR2 FQNNGV. V was shortened by 1 base and J by 6 bases, with 10 bases between the two germline ends. The CDR3 region has the DNA TGTGCCAGCAGCTTAGGCCACGGGAGCGAGCAGTACTTC. Its protein is CASSLGHGSEQYF.

This clone has only one observation. CDR3 nucleotides: TGTGCCAGCAGCTTACAGATCACGACTAGCGGGGACTTCACAGATACGCAGTATTTT. Its protein product is CASSLQITTSGDFTDTQYF. V and J are TRBV7-9 and TRBJ2-3; 11 bases agree with TRBD2. There are 19 residues in the CDR3. Looked up from germline, CDR1 is SEHNR and CDR2 is FQNEAQ (reference sequence). J was trimmed by 2 bases and V by 2 bases; bases with no gene match: 12.

V gene TRBV5-1 combines with J gene TRBJ1-4; possible D gene TRBD1, 5 bases. The CDR3 spans 15 residues. CDR1 is SGHRS and CDR2 is YFSETQ in the germline V gene. With 0 bases removed from V and 7 bases from J, the gap between germline ends came to 13 bases. CDR3 residues: CASSLAGTGGEKLFF. DNA for the CDR3: TGCGCCAGCAGCTTGGCCGGGACGGGAGGTGAAAAACTGTTTTTT. The full variable domain, rest sourced from reference TRBV5-1 and TRBJ1-4, is KAGVTQTPRYLIKTRGQQVTLSCSPISGHRSVSWYQQTPGQGLQFLFEYFSETQRNKGNFPGRFSGRQFSNSRSEMNVSTLELGDSALYLCASSLAGTGGEKLFFGSGTQLSVL.

The gene calls are TRBV19 and TRBJ1-1; 8 bases map to TRBD1. Germline CDR1 and CDR2: LNHDA and SQIVND (reference sequence). The V and J ends lost 6 bases and 1 base, in that order; junction bases with no gene match: 7. The CDR3 loop spans 15 amino acids. CDR3 sequence reads: CASSPGQGRNTEAFF. The CDR3, as DNA: TGTGCCAGTAGCCCCGGACAGGGTAGGAACACTGAAGCTTTCTTT.

The chain uses TRBV7-5 and TRBJ1-1; TRBD1 is the table's D call and was not checked against the DNA. TRBV7-5 constitutes a pseudogene. CDR3 length equals 14 residues. The CDR3, as DNA: TGTGCCAGAAGCGCGACAGCCCGGAACACTGAAGCTTTCTTT. Protein: CARSATARNTEAFF.

The chain couples TRBV28 to TRBJ2-7, with a tentative D call TRBD1 (5 bases). Trimming left V 3 bases short and J 2 bases short, with 17 bases between. The germline V gene has CDR1 MDHEN and CDR2 SYDVKM. CDR3 size: 16 residues. CDR3 region: CASSFASGSVTYEQYF. In nucleotides, the CDR3 is TGTGCCAGCAGTTTCGCCTCAGGGTCAGTCACCTACGAGCAGTACTTC.

The V gene is TRBV4-2, the J gene TRBJ1-2, with a weak D call TRBD1 (6 bases). The CDR3 spans 20 residues. V lost 4 bases and J 2 bases, leaving 29 bases between the germline ends. Germline CDR1 reads LGHNA; CDR2 reads YNFKEQ. The chain's CDR3 is CASSPQGQGSWGGVNYGYTF. CDR3 coding DNA: TGTGCCAGCAGCCCCCAGGGGCAGGGCAGTTGGGGGGGGGTAAACTATGGCTACACCTTC.

The chain couples TRBV27 to TRBJ1-6; no clear D gene. Between the trimmed V and J ends, which lost 5 bases and 0 bases, there was a span of 8 bases. This CDR3 has 15 residues. The germline V gene has CDR1 MNHEY and CDR2 SMNVEV (reference sequence). CDR3: CASSRLSSYNSPLHF. The CDR3 nucleotides are TGTGCCAGCAGTCGACTGAGCTCCTATAATTCACCCCTCCACTTT.

This chain connects TRBV12-3 or TRBV12-4 to TRBJ2-1; no clear D. The CDR3 has 12 amino acids. V lost 8 bases and J lost 5, with 10 bases in between. CDR3: CASAGINNEQFF. CDR3 nucleotide sequence: TGTGCCAGCGCAGGAATTAACAATGAGCAGTTCTTC.

This chain uses TRBV20-1 with TRBJ2-7, with TRBD2 matching over 9 bases. Looked up from germline, CDR1 is DFQATT and CDR2 is SNEGSKA (reference sequence). The junction had 6 bases not matched to a gene; V was cut back by 3 bases and J by 3 bases. The length of the CDR3 is 14 residues. CDR3 residues: CSASPSSGGYEQYF. The CDR3 region has the DNA TGCAGTGCTAGTCCAAGTAGCGGGGGCTACGAGCAGTACTTC.

Here the CDR3 reads CASRAEVHPGGYTF. DNA of the CDR3: TGTGCCAGCCGCGCCGAAGTACACCCCGGGGGCTACACCTTC. The chain has TRBV6-5 and TRBJ1-2; D remains ambiguous. CDR3 length equals 14 residues. Germline-derived CDR1 and CDR2 are MNHEY and SVGAGI. The V end was cut by 8 bases, the J end by 8 bases, with 21 bases between.

The CDR3 DNA reads as TGCAGCGTTGAAGTAATCGAAGGGGAGCCCCAGCATTTT. Protein: CSVEVIEGEPQHF. The chain combines TRBV29-1 with TRBJ1-5; possibly TRBD1 for D (5 bases). The CDR3 runs to 13 residues. V was trimmed by 1 base and J by 8 bases, leaving 12 bases between them. The germline gives CDR1 SQVTM, CDR2 ANQGSEA.

This clone was detected a few times. The chain links TRBV30 to TRBJ1-1; tentatively, D is TRBD1 (5 bases). V lost 5 bases, J lost 5 bases, and 18 bases lay in between. CDR1 is GTSNPN and CDR2 is SVGIG in the germline V gene (reference sequence). CDR3 size: 14 residues. The CDR3 DNA reads TGTGCCTGGGGGTTCGGGGGGGTTAAGACTGAAGCTTTCTTT. This encodes CAWGFGGVKTEAFF.

The genes are TRBV11-2 and TRBJ1-5; 7 bases are shared with TRBD1. The CDR3 consists of 16 residues. The germline V gene has CDR1 SGHAT and CDR2 FQNNGV. Unmatched junction bases numbered 7, after V lost 5 bases and J lost 0 bases. The CDR3 reads CASSLGTVHSNQPQHF. CDR3 nucleotides: TGTGCCAGCAGCCTTGGGACAGTTCATAGCAATCAGCCCCAGCATTTT.

This chain uses TRBV19 with TRBJ2-7; 7 nucleotides align to TRBD1. V was clipped by 1 base and J by 4 bases; unmatched bases: 7. The CDR3 runs to 15 residues. Germline assignment: CDR1 LNHDA and CDR2 SQIVND (reference sequence). This chain's CDR3 is CASSIGWTGSYEQYF. CDR3 nucleotides: TGTGCCAGTAGTATAGGCTGGACAGGATCGTACGAGCAGTACTTC.

The V gene is TRBV27, the J gene TRBJ1-2; 7 bases align to TRBD1. The CDR3 is 15 residues long. Looked up from germline, CDR1 is MNHEY and CDR2 is SMNVEV (reference sequence). The V segment lost 5 bases and the J segment 4 bases; nucleotides outside the gene matches: 10. CDR3 protein: CASSPRQGSAYGYTF. The CDR3 DNA follows: TGTGCCAGCAGTCCAAGACAGGGTTCGGCCTATGGCTACACCTTC.

The chain has TRBV30 and TRBJ1-5; D is undetermined. Germline lookup yields CDR1 GTSNPN and CDR2 SVGIG (reference sequence). Trimming cost V 2 bases and J 2 bases, with 10 bases left between them. This CDR3 has 14 residues. The CDR3 DNA follows: TGTGCCTGGAGTCACGGGATGGGCAATCAGCCCCAGCATTTT. This gives the protein CAWSHGMGNQPQHF.

The chain couples TRBV6-2 or TRBV6-3 to TRBJ2-1; 10 positions agree with TRBD1. This CDR3 is built from 17 residues. V shed 6 bases and J 6 bases; nucleotides not matched to a gene: 14. CDR1 is MNHEY and CDR2 is SVGEGT in the germline V gene. The CDR3 spells CASSPGFRGTGVNEQFF. The CDR3 bases are TGTGCCAGCAGCCCAGGGTTTAGGGGGACAGGGGTCAATGAGCAGTTCTTC.

For the CDR3, the DNA is TGTGCCAGTAGTAGTCAACAGGGGGTAAGGCAGCCCCAGCATTTT. Amino acid sequence: CASSSQQGVRQPQHF. The gene calls are TRBV19 and TRBJ1-5; 8 nucleotides align to TRBD1. Germline loops: CDR1 LNHDA, CDR2 SQIVND (reference sequence). Trimming took 4 bases from V and 7 from J; bases not matched to a gene: 9. The CDR3 runs to 15 residues.

This clone was picked up one time. CDR3 region: CASSTQGVKEKLFF. For the CDR3, the DNA is TGTGCCAGCAGTACTCAGGGGGTAAAGGAAAAACTGTTTTTT. J is TRBJ1-4 and V is TRBV28; 7 nucleotides agree with TRBD1. Germline V gene sequence: CDR1 MDHEN, CDR2 SYDVKM. This CDR3 contains 14 residues. The V segment lost 5 bases and the J segment 8 bases; nucleotides outside the gene matches: 8.

A few counts support this clone. The chain is built from TRBV9 and TRBJ2-7; D is possibly TRBD2 (6 bases). Germline lookup yields CDR1 SGDLS and CDR2 YYNGEE. Trimming cost V 0 bases and J 2 bases, with 18 bases left between them. The CDR3 sequence is 17 residues long. The CDR3 DNA reads TGTGCCAGCAGCGTAGGCCCCGACATTGGGGGGACCTACGAGCAGTACTTC. Protein sequence: CASSVGPDIGGTYEQYF.

The chain uses TRBV10-3 and TRBJ2-7, with 10 bases that match TRBD1. CDR1 and CDR2 from the germline V gene are ENHRY and SYGVKD. The CDR3 has 15 residues. J gave up 6 bases and V 4 bases, and 9 bases lay outside the gene matches. The CDR3 bases are TGTGCCATCAGTGTAGGGGGACAGGGGATGAGCGAGCAGTACTTC. Amino acids: CAISVGGQGMSEQYF.

This chain connects TRBV5-1 to TRBJ2-3; 8 bases match TRBD1. J was trimmed by 7 bases and V by 0 bases; bases with no gene match: 7. The CDR3 has 15 residues. Germline V gene data show CDR1 as SGHRS and CDR2 as YFSETQ. CDR3 amino acids: CASSLVLDRANTQYF. The CDR3 coding sequence is TGCGCCAGCAGCTTGGTCCTGGACAGGGCTAATACGCAGTATTTT.

There are a few counts of this clone. The V and J genes are TRBV19 and TRBJ2-1; TRBD1 aligns across 10 bases. The length of the CDR3 is 15 residues. V lost 3 bases, J lost 8 bases, and 7 bases stayed unmatched. Germline values: CDR1 LNHDA, CDR2 SQIVND (reference sequence). The CDR3, as DNA: TGTGCCAGTAGTATGCGTCTAGGGACAGGGGATGAGCAGTTCTTC. Its translation: CASSMRLGTGDEQFF.

This clone was detected only a few times. This chain uses TRBV4-1 with TRBJ1-1; D might be TRBD1 (6 bases). V shed 3 bases and J shed 6 bases, with 20 bases lying between them. The CDR3 spans 16 residues. Germline CDR1 and CDR2: MGHRA and YSYEKL. The CDR3 DNA is TGCGCCAGCAGCCAGCAGGTGCGGGGGGCGAGCGCTGAAGCTTTCTTT. Translated, it gives CASSQQVRGASAEAFF.

As DNA, the CDR3 is TGTGCCAGTAGTAAGGGAGAAGGTGGCAGCAACGTCTACGAGCAGTACTTC. Its protein product is CASSKGEGGSNVYEQYF. The chain couples TRBV19 to TRBJ2-7; TRBD2 might be the D (5 bases). CDR1 is LNHDA and CDR2 is SQIVND in the germline V gene (reference sequence). V dropped 4 bases and J dropped 3 bases, with 22 bases sitting between them. The CDR3 has 17 amino acids.